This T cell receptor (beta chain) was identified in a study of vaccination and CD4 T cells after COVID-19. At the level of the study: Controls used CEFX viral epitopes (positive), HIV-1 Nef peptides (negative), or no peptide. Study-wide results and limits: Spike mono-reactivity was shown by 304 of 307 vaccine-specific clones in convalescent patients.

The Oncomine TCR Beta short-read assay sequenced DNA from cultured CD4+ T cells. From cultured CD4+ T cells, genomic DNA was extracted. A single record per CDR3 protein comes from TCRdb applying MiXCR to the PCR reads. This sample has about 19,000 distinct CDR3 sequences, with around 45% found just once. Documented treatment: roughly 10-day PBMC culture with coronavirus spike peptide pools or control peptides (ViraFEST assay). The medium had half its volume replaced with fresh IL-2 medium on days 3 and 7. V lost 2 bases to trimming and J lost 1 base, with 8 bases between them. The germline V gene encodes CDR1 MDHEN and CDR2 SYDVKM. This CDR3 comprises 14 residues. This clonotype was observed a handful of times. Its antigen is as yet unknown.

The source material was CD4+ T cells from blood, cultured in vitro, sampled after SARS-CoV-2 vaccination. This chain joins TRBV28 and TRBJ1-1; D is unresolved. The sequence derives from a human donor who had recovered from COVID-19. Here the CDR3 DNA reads TGTGCCAGCAGTTTAGACACTGCGAACACTGAAGCTTTCTTT. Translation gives CASSLDTANTEAFF.